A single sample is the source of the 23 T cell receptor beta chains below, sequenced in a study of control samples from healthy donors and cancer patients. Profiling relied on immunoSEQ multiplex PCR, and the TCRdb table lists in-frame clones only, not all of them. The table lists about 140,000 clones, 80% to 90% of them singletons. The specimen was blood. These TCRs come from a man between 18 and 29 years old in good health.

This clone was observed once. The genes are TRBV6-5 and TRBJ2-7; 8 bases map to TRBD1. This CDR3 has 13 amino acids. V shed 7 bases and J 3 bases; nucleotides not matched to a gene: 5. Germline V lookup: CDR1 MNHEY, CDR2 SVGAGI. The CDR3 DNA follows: TGTGCCAGCAAACCCGGACAGGGCTACGAGCAGTACTTC. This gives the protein CASKPGQGYEQYF.

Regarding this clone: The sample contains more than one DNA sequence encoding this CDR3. The CDR3 DNA sequence: TGTGCCACCAGCAGAGATAGGCGGCAGGGGGAAAAACTGTTTTTT. It specifies CATSRDRRQGEKLFF. The rearrangement joins TRBV15 to TRBJ1-4, with TRBD1 as a possible D gene (6 bases). Germline V gene sequence: CDR1 LNHNV, CDR2 YYDKDF (reference sequence). The CDR3 is 15 residues long. Trimming shortened V by 0 bases and J by 8 bases, and 13 bases separated the two germline ends.

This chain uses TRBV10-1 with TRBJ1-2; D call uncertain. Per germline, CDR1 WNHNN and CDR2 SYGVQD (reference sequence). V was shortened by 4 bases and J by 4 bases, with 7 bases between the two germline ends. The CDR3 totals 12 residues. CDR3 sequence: CASSVPRYGYTF. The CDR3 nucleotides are TGCGCCAGCAGTGTGCCCCGCTATGGCTACACCTTC.

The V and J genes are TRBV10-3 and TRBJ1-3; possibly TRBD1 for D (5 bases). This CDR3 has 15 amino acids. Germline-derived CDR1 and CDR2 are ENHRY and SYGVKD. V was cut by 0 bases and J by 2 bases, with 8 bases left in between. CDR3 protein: CAISESGGTGNTIYF. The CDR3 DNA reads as TGTGCCATCAGTGAGTCGGGGGGGACTGGAAACACCATATATTTT.

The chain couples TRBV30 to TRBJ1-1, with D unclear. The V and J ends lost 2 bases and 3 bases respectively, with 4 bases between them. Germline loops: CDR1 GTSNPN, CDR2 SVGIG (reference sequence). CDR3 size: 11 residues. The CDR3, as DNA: TGTGCCTGGAGTAAAGACACTGAAGCTTTCTTT. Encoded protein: CAWSKDTEAFF.

As DNA, the CDR3 is TGTGCCAGCAGCCCTAACAGGGGGCTAGAAGAGACCCAGTACTTC. Its protein product is CASSPNRGLEETQYF. The chain recombines TRBV7-2 with TRBJ2-5; TRBD1 aligns across 9 bases. Germline V CDR1 and CDR2: SGHTA, FQGNSA. V lost 5 bases and J lost 3; bases outside the gene matches: 7. CDR3 length: 15 residues.

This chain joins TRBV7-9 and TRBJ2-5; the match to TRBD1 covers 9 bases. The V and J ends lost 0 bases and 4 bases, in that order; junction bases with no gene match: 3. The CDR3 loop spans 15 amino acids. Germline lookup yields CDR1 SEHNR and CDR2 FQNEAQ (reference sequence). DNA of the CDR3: TGTGCCAGCAGCTTAGCTACAGGGGGCTTAGAGACCCAGTACTTC. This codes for CASSLATGGLETQYF.

The CDR3 loop is CASPKSNLIRGLAGGLETQYF. The CDR3 nucleotides are TGTGCCAGCCCCAAGTCAAACTTAATACGGGGACTAGCGGGGGGACTAGAGACCCAGTACTTC. The chain is built from TRBV27 and TRBJ2-5, with TRBD2 matching over 15 bases. The CDR3 has 21 residues. The V segment lost 8 bases and the J segment 4 bases; nucleotides outside the gene matches: 23. Germline lookup yields CDR1 MNHEY and CDR2 SMNVEV (reference sequence).

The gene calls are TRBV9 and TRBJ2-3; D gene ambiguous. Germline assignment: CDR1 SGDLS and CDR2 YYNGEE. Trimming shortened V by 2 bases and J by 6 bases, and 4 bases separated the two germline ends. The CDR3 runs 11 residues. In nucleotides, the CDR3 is TGTGCCAGCAGCGTCCAGGATACGCAGTATTTT. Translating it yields CASSVQDTQYF.

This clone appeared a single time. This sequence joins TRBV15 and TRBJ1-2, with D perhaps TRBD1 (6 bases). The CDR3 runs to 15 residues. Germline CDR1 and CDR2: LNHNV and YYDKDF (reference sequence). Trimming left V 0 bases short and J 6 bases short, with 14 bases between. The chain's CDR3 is CATSREVGGADGYTF. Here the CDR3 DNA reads TGTGCCACCAGCAGAGAGGTTGGGGGGGCGGATGGCTACACCTTC.

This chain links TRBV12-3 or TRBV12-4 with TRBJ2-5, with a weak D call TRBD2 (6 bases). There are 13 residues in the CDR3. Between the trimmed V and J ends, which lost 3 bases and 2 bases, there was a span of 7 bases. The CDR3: CASSFGGQETQYF. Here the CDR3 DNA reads TGTGCCAGCAGTTTTGGGGGGCAAGAGACCCAGTACTTC.

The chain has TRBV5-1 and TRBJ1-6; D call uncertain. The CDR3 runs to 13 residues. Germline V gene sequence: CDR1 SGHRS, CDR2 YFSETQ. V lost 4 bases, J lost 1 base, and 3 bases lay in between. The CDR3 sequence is CASSPSYNSPLHF. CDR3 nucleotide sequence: TGCGCCAGCAGCCCGTCCTATAATTCACCCCTCCACTTT.

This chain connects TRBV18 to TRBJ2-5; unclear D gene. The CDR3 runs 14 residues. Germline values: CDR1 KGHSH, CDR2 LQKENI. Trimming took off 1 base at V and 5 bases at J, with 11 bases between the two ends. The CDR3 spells CASSPLRVEETQYF. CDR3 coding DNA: TGTGCCAGCTCACCACTTAGAGTGGAGGAGACCCAGTACTTC.

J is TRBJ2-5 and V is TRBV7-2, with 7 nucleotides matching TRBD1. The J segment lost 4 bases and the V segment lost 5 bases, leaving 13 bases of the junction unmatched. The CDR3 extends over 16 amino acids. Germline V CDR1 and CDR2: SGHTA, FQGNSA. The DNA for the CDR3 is TGTGCCAGCAGCCAACCAACGGGGCCAGGGGGAGAGACCCAGTACTTC. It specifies CASSQPTGPGGETQYF.

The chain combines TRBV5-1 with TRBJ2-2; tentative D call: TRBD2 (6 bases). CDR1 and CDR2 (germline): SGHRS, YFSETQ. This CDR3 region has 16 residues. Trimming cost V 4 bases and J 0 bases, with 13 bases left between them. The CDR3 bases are TGCGCCAGCAGCCCGGTGGGACTGACGAACACCGGGGAGCTGTTTTTT. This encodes CASSPVGLTNTGELFF.

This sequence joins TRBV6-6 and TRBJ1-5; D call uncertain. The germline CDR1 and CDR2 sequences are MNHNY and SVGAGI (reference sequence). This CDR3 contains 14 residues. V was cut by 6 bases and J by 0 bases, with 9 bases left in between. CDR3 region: CASRPVYSNQPQHF. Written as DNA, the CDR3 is TGTGCCAGCAGGCCAGTATATAGCAATCAGCCCCAGCATTTT.

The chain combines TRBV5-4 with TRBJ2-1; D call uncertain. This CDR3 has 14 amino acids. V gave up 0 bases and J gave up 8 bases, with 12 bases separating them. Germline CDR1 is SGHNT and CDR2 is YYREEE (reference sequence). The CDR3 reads CASSLADPSDEQFF. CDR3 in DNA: TGTGCCAGCAGCTTGGCCGACCCAAGCGATGAGCAGTTCTTC.

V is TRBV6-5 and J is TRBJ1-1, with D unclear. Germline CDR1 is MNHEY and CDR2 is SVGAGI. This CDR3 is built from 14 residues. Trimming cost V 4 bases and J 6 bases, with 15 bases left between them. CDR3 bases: TGTGCCAGCAGTTTCGAGGGAGGTCTGGCTGAAGCTTTCTTT. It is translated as CASSFEGGLAEAFF.

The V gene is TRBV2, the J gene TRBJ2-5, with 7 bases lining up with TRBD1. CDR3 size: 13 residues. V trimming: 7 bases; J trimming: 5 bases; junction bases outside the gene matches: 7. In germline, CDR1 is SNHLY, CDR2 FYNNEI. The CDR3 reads CASKQGVVETQYF. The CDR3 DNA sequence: TGTGCCAGCAAGCAGGGGGTGGTGGAGACCCAGTACTTC.

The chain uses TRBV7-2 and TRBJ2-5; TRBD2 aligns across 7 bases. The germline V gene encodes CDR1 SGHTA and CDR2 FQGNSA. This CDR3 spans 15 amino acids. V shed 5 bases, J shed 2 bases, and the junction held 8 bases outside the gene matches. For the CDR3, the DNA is TGTGCCAGCAGCCCAGCCGGGACTACGCAAGAGACCCAGTACTTC. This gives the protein CASSPAGTTQETQYF.

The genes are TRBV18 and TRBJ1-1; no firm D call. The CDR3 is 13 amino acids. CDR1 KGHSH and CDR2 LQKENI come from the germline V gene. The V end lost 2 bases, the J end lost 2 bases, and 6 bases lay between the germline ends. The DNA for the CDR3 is TGTGCCAGCTCACCAGACTACAACACTGAAGCTTTCTTT. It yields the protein CASSPDYNTEAFF.

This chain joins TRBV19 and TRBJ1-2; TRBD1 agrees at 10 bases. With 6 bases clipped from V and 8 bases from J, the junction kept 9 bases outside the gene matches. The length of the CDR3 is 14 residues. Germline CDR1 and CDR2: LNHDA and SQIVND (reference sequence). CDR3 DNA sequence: TGTGCCAGTAGCTTTACCGGGACAGGGGAAGGCTACACCTTC. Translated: CASSFTGTGEGYTF.

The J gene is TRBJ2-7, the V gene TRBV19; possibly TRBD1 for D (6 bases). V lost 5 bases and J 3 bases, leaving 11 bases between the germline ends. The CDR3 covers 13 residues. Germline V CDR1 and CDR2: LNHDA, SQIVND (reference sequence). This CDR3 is CASSADRDYEQYF. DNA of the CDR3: TGTGCCAGTAGTGCGGACAGAGACTACGAGCAGTACTTC.